This T cell receptor beta chain was obtained from a study of T cell changes during pregnancy in multiple sclerosis. The germline V gene encodes CDR1 MDHEN and CDR2 SYDVKM. V gave up 3 bases and J gave up 4 bases, with 9 bases separating them. The CDR3 is 14 residues long. TCRdb's copy holds only in-frame clones and misses some; the assay was immunoSEQ multiplex PCR. This table holds 50,000 or so clones, approximately 93% found once. Sequenced here: peripheral blood, sampled in the second trimester of pregnancy. This TCR was recovered from a female donor with multiple sclerosis, enrolled in a pregnancy study. The V call is TRBV28, the J call TRBJ2-2, with D perhaps matching TRBD1 (6 bases). The CDR3: CASSFRGGTGELFF. CDR3 DNA sequence: TGTGCCAGCAGTTTCAGGGGTGGCACCGGGGAGCTGTTTTTT.